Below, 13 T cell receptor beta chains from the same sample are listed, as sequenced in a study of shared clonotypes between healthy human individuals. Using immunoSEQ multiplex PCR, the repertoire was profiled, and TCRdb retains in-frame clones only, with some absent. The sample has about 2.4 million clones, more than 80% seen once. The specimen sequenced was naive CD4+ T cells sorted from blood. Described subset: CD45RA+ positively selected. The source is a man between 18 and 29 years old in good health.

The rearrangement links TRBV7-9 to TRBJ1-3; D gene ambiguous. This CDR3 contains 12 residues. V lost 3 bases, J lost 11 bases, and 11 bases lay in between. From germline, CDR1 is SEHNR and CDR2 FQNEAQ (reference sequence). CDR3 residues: CASSLYGEAIYF. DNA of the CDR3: TGTGCCAGCAGCTTGTACGGGGAGGCCATATATTTT.

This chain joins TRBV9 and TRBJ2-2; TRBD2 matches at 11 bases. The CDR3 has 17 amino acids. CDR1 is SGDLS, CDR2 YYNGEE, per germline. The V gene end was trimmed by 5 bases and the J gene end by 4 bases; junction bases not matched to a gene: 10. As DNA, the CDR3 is TGTGCCAGCAGTCGAGGAGGTGGGACTAGCGGCACCGGGGAGCTGTTTTTT. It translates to CASSRGGGTSGTGELFF.

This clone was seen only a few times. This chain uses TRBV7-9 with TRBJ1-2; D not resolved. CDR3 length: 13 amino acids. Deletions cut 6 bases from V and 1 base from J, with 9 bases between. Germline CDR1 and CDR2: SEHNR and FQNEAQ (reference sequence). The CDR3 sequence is CASRSTSNYGYTF. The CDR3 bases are TGTGCCAGCAGGTCGACAAGTAACTATGGCTACACCTTC. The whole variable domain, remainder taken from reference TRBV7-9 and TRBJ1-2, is DTGVSQNPRHKITKRGQNVTFRCDPISEHNRLYWYRQTLGQGPEFLTYFQNEAQLEKSRLLSDRFSAERPKGSFSTLEIQRTEQGDSAMYLCASRSTSNYGYTFGSGTRLTVV.

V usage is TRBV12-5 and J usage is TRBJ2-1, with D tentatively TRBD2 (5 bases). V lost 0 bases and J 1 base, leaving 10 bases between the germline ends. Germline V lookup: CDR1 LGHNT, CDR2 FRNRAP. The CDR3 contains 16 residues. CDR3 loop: CASGLVEGGSYNEQFF. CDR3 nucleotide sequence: TGTGCTAGTGGTTTGGTTGAGGGCGGGTCCTACAATGAGCAGTTCTTC.

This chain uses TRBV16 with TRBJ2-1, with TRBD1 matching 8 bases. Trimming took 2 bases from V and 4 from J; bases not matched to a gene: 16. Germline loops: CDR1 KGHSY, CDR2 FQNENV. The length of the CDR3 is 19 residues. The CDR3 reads CASSQALNADRARYNEQFF. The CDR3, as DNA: TGTGCCAGCAGCCAAGCCTTAAACGCGGACAGGGCGCGGTACAATGAGCAGTTCTTC.

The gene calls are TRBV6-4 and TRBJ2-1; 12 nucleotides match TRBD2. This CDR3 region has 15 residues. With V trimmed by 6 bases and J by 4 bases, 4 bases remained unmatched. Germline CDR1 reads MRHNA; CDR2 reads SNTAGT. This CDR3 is CASSAGTSGYNEQFF. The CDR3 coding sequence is TGTGCCAGCAGCGCCGGGACTAGCGGGTACAATGAGCAGTTCTTC.

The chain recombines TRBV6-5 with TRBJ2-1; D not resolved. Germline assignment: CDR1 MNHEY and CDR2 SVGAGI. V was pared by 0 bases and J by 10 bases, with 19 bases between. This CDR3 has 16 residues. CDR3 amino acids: CASSYSRQGRPLEQFF. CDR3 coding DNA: TGTGCCAGCAGTTACTCGAGACAAGGTAGACCCCTAGAGCAGTTCTTC.

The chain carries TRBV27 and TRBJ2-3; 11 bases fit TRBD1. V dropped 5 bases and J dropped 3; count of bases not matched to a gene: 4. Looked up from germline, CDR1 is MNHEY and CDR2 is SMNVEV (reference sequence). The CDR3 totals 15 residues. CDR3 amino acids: CASSIGTGGTDTQYF. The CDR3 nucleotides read TGTGCCAGCAGTATAGGGACAGGGGGAACAGATACGCAGTATTTT.

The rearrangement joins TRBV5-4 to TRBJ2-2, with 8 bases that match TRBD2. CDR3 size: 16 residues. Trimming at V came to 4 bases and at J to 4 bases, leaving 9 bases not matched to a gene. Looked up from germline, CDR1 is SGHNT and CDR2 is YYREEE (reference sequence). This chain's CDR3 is CASSPGGGLGTGELFF. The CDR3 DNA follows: TGTGCCAGCAGCCCGGGAGGGGGGCTGGGCACCGGGGAGCTGTTTTTT.

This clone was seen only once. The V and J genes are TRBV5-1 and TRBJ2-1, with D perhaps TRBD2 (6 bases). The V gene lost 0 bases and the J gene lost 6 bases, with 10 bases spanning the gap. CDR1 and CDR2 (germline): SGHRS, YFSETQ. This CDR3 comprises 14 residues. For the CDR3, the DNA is TGCGCCAGCAGCTTGGGGTCGGAGGGCAATGAGCAGTTCTTC. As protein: CASSLGSEGNEQFF.

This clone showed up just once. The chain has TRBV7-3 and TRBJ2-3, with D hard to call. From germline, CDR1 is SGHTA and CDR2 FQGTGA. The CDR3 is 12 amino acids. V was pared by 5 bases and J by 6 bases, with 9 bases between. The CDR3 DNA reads TGTGCCAGCAGCCACGGCTTGGATACGCAGTATTTT. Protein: CASSHGLDTQYF.

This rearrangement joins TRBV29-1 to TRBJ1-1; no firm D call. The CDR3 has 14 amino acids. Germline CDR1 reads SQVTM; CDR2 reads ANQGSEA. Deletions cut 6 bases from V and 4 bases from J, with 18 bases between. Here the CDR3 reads CSVPRPRGSTEAFF. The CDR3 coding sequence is TGCAGCGTGCCCCGACCTCGAGGTAGCACTGAAGCTTTCTTT.

Written as DNA, the CDR3 is TGTGCCTGGAGTGTATCCAGGGGAGGGTCACCCCTCCACTTT. It translates to CAWSVSRGGSPLHF. The chain carries TRBV30 and TRBJ1-6, with D perhaps TRBD1 (6 bases). CDR1 and CDR2 (germline): GTSNPN, SVGIG (reference sequence). CDR3 size: 14 residues. V lost 0 bases to trimming and J lost 10 bases, with 13 bases between them. The whole variable domain, remainder taken from reference TRBV30 and TRBJ1-6, is SQTIHQWPATLVQPVGSPLSLECTVEGTSNPNLYWYRQAAGRGLQLLFYSVGIGQISSEVPQNLSASRPQDRQFILSSKKLLLSDSGFYLCAWSVSRGGSPLHFGNGTRLTVT.